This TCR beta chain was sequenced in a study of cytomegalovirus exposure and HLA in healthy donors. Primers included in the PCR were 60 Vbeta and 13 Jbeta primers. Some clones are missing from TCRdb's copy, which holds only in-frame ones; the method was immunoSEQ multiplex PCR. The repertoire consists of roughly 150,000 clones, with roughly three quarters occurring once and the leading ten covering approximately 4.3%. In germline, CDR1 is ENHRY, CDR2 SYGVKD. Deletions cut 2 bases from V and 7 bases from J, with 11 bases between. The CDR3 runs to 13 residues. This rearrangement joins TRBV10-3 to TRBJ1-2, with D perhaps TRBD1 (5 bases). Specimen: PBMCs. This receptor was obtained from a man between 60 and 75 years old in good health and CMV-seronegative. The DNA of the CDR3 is TGTGCCATCAGTGAGATGCAGGGATCTGGCTACACCTTC. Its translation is CAISEMQGSGYTF.